The 25 T cell receptor beta chains below come from one sample, sequenced in a study of regulatory T cells in long-lasting Graves disease. Arm-PCR of CDR3 regions with iRepertoire HTBI primers generated TCR beta libraries. MiXCR, applied by TCRdb to the multiplex PCR reads, yields one record per CDR3 protein. The sample lists some 370,000 distinct CDR3 sequences, 10% to 15% occurring once. Time point of the sample: newly diagnosed GD, antithyroid drugs for less than 3 months. TCR sequences were obtained from RNA taken from PBMCs. The same sample was also used in a study of T cells in Graves' hyperthyroidism and ophthalmopathy.

This specimen was peripheral blood mononuclear cells (PBMCs), taken at new diagnosis, from a patient treated with antithyroid drugs. The receptors derive from a woman between 18 and 29 years old with Graves disease.

This clonotype was observed many times. The chain has TRBV5-1 and TRBJ1-1; D uncertain. This CDR3 contains 13 residues. Between the trimmed V and J ends, which lost 4 bases and 1 base, there was a span of 8 bases. Germline values: CDR1 SGHRS, CDR2 YFSETQ. The CDR3 spells CASSPLPNTEAFF. The CDR3 region has the DNA TGCGCCAGCAGCCCCCTCCCGAACACTGAAGCTTTCTTT.

This clonotype was observed at least ten times. The J gene is TRBJ2-1, the V gene TRBV12-3 or TRBV12-4; TRBD2 matches 7 bases. V lost 6 bases to trimming and J lost 7 bases; unmatched junction nucleotides: 12. The CDR3 has 15 residues. The CDR3 coding sequence is TGTGCCAGCAGCCCCCCCTTGGGGGGGAGGAATGAGCAGTTCTTC. This sequence encodes CASSPPLGGRNEQFF.

This clonotype was detected many times. This chain joins TRBV11-1 and TRBJ2-7, with D possibly being TRBD1 (5 bases). Germline V gene data show CDR1 as SGHAT and CDR2 as FQDESV (reference sequence). V lost 2 bases and J 4 bases, leaving 15 bases between the germline ends. The CDR3 sequence is 15 residues long. CDR3 bases: TGTGCCAGCAGCTTACGTAAGGTCAGGGAATACGAGCAGTACTTC. It yields the protein CASSLRKVREYEQYF. The entire variable domain, with the rest obtained from reference TRBV11-1 and TRBJ2-7, is as follows: EAEVAQSPRYKITEKSQAVAFWCDPISGHATLYWYRQILGQGPELLVQFQDESVVDDSQLPKDRFSAERLKGVDSTLKIQPAELGDSAMYLCASSLRKVREYEQYFGPGTRLTVT.

This clonotype was counted many times. The V call is TRBV20-1, the J call TRBJ2-1; 9 bases match TRBD2. Germline trimming cut 1 base from V and 4 bases from J; bases unmatched to any gene: 5. Germline CDR1 DFQATT, CDR2 SNEGSKA (reference sequence). This CDR3 is 15 amino acids long. The DNA of the CDR3 is TGCAGTGCTAGAGTGACTAGCGGACCTTACAATGAGCAGTTCTTC. Its protein product is CSARVTSGPYNEQFF.

This clonotype came up many times. The chain employs TRBV7-9 and TRBJ2-7; D not resolved. V was cut by 7 bases and J by 3 bases, with 7 bases left in between. Germline V gives CDR1 SEHNR, CDR2 FQNEAQ (reference sequence). The CDR3 is made up of 11 amino acids. The CDR3: CASTNYYEQYF. The CDR3 DNA is TGTGCCAGCACCAATTACTACGAGCAGTACTTC.

This chain joins TRBV27 and TRBJ1-4; perhaps TRBD1 as D (5 bases). This CDR3 has 15 amino acids. The germline CDR1 and CDR2 sequences are MNHEY and SMNVEV (reference sequence). V was shortened by 7 bases and J by 7 bases, with 19 bases between the two germline ends. The CDR3 nucleotides are TGTGCCAGCAATAGACAGAGTCAGGATCCTGAAAAACTGTTTTTT. Translation: CASNRQSQDPEKLFF.

This clonotype came up many times. The chain joins TRBV7-2 to TRBJ1-2; tentative D call: TRBD1 (6 bases). The CDR3 runs to 15 residues. CDR1 SGHTA and CDR2 FQGNSA come from the germline V gene. The V and J ends lost 2 bases and 8 bases respectively, with 18 bases between them. In DNA, the CDR3 is TGTGCCAGCAGCTTAACTCTGGGGGCGCTGGGGGGCTACACCTTC. It yields the protein CASSLTLGALGGYTF.

The chain is built from TRBV4-2 and TRBJ1-1; a weak D match, TRBD1 (5 bases). The CDR3 runs 17 residues. V was pared by 5 bases and J by 1 base, with 20 bases between. Germline V lookup: CDR1 LGHNA, CDR2 YNFKEQ. The CDR3 reads CASSSSDPRAWNTEAFF. CDR3 bases: TGTGCCAGCAGCTCCTCAGACCCCAGGGCGTGGAACACTGAAGCTTTCTTT.

This clonotype appeared many times. The chain carries TRBV6-2 or TRBV6-3 and TRBJ2-3, with unresolved D. Germline CDR1 is MNHEY and CDR2 is SVGEGT. Trimming removed 1 base from V and 0 bases from J, with 5 bases in between. This CDR3 has 14 amino acids. The CDR3 coding sequence is TGTGCCAGCAGTTACTACGGGAGCACAGATACGCAGTATTTT. The encoded protein is CASSYYGSTDTQYF.

This clonotype was seen more than once but under ten times. J is TRBJ2-7 and V is TRBV18, with D unresolved. Germline CDR1 is KGHSH and CDR2 is LQKENI. The CDR3 length is 15 residues. The V end was cut by 3 bases, the J end by 3 bases, with 15 bases between. In nucleotides, the CDR3 is TGTGCCAGCTCACCCTCCGACTCGGCCAACTACGAGCAGTACTTC. Its translation: CASSPSDSANYEQYF.

Many counts were recorded for this clonotype. The V gene is TRBV20-1, the J gene TRBJ2-7; 10 positions match TRBD2. J lost 5 bases, V lost 0 bases, and 10 bases had no gene match. Germline loops: CDR1 DFQATT, CDR2 SNEGSKA (reference sequence). The CDR3 is made up of 16 amino acids. CDR3 coding DNA: TGCAGTGCTAGAGACCTAGCGGGAGAGGGGTTAAACGAGCAGTACTTC. Protein product: CSARDLAGEGLNEQYF.

This clonotype was detected ten times or more. This chain connects TRBV4-3 to TRBJ2-1; maybe TRBD2 (7 bases). Looked up from germline, CDR1 is LGHNA and CDR2 is YSLEER. CDR3 size: 16 residues. The V and J ends lost 0 bases and 3 bases respectively, with 12 bases between them. In nucleotides, the CDR3 is TGCGCCAGCAGCCAAGATGGCGGGGGCGACTACAATGAGCAGTTCTTC. Its protein product is CASSQDGGGDYNEQFF.

This clonotype has only a few counts. V is TRBV6-1 and J is TRBJ2-1; D is unresolved. Trimming removed 6 bases from V and 14 bases from J, with 20 bases in between. Germline CDR1 MNHNS, CDR2 SASEGT. CDR3 size: 13 residues. The CDR3 DNA reads as TGTGCCAGCAGCCCGGATGTGAAGGATAAGGAGTTCTTC. It specifies CASSPDVKDKEFF.

The sample holds many counts of this clonotype. This chain links TRBV7-2 with TRBJ1-1, with TRBD1 matching over 8 bases. The trim removed 5 bases at V and 3 bases at J, leaving 5 bases unmatched. From germline, CDR1 is SGHTA and CDR2 FQGNSA. The CDR3 is 14 amino acids. CDR3 in DNA: TGTGCCAGCAGCCCCTACAGGGGGTACACTGAAGCTTTCTTT. Residues: CASSPYRGYTEAFF.

This clonotype showed up just a few times. A much larger clonotype is one base distant, so this may be a read error. V usage is TRBV28 and J usage is TRBJ2-3; 10 positions match TRBD2. The ends lost 6 bases at V and 0 bases at J; junction bases unmatched: 6. From germline, CDR1 is MDHEN and CDR2 SYDVKM. The CDR3 sequence is 16 residues long. The CDR3: CASSIGLAASTDTQYF. For the CDR3, the DNA is TGTGCCAGCAGCATCGGACTAGCGGCTAGCACAGATACGCAGTATTTT.

This clonotype was seen at least ten times. At one end the junction does not follow the germline gene, possibly because of a read error. This chain uses TRBV12-3 or TRBV12-4 with TRBJ1-1; no definite D call. The CDR3 has 14 residues. The CDR3 nucleotides read TGTGCCAGCAGCTTAGTCCGGGTCTTCGGTGAAGCTTTCTTT. Its translation: CASSLVRVFGEAFF.

A few counts support this clonotype. The chain is built from TRBV27 and TRBJ2-1; D might be TRBD1 or TRBD2, each matching 6 bases. The V end lost 4 bases, the J end lost 4 bases, and 20 bases lay between the germline ends. Per germline, CDR1 MNHEY and CDR2 SMNVEV (reference sequence). The CDR3 runs to 17 residues. As DNA, the CDR3 is TGTGCCAGCAGTTATGTCGGGGGCGGTTTCAAGTACAATGAGCAGTTCTTC. Its protein product is CASSYVGGGFKYNEQFF.

This clonotype was counted ten times or more. The J gene is TRBJ1-1, the V gene TRBV25-1, with D hard to call. The length of the CDR3 is 13 residues. Between the trimmed V and J ends, which lost 5 bases and 2 bases, there was a span of 9 bases. The germline gives CDR1 MGHDK, CDR2 SYGVNS. The CDR3 region is CASSKGGNTEAFF. The CDR3 DNA sequence: TGTGCCAGCAGTAAGGGAGGAAACACTGAAGCTTTCTTT.

This clonotype was picked up one time. This may be a read error: a much more frequent sequence differs by one nucleotide. The chain is built from TRBV7-2 and TRBJ1-4; a weak D match, TRBD1 (5 bases). This CDR3 has 14 residues. Germline CDR1 and CDR2: SGHTA and FQGNSA. The CDR3 DNA sequence: TGTGCCAGCAGCTTACGCAGGGTGGGTGCAAAACTGCTTTTT. Translation gives CASSLRRVGAKLLF.

This clonotype came up many times. The gene calls are TRBV20-1 and TRBJ2-1; TRBD1 agrees at 9 bases. The V and J ends lost 2 bases and 8 bases, in that order; junction bases with no gene match: 13. CDR3 size: 16 residues. Per the germline V gene, CDR1 is DFQATT and CDR2 is SNEGSKA (reference sequence). CDR3 in amino acids: CSARTTGGAVSHEQFF. The DNA of the CDR3 is TGCAGTGCTAGAACAACAGGGGGCGCGGTTTCTCATGAGCAGTTCTTC.

This clonotype was recorded many times. The chain couples TRBV20-1 to TRBJ2-1, with TRBD1 identical over 11 bases. The CDR3 covers 15 residues. V shed 6 bases and J 8 bases; nucleotides not matched to a gene: 12. CDR1 and CDR2 from the germline V gene are DFQATT and SNEGSKA (reference sequence). CDR3 nucleotide sequence: TGCAGTGCCTCCTTCCGGGACAGGGGGGGGGATGAGCAGTTCTTC. Translating gives CSASFRDRGGDEQFF.

V usage is TRBV29-1 and J usage is TRBJ1-2; maybe TRBD1 (5 bases). The length of the CDR3 is 12 residues. V was trimmed by 0 bases and J by 8 bases, leaving 10 bases between them. Germline V gene sequence: CDR1 SQVTM, CDR2 ANQGSEA. Here the CDR3 reads CSVEDGGGGYTF. The DNA of the CDR3 is TGCAGCGTTGAAGACGGGGGGGGGGGCTACACCTTC.

V gene TRBV19 combines with J gene TRBJ2-2; unclear D gene. This CDR3 has 16 amino acids. In germline, CDR1 is LNHDA, CDR2 SQIVND (reference sequence). Trimming took 2 bases from V and 0 from J, leaving 10 bases between them. The chain's CDR3 is CASSIKAAPNTGELFF. The DNA for the CDR3 is TGTGCCAGTAGTATAAAGGCAGCTCCGAACACCGGGGAGCTGTTTTTT.

This clonotype was counted at least ten times. V is TRBV20-1 and J is TRBJ2-3, with 12 bases fitting TRBD1. CDR1 is DFQATT and CDR2 is SNEGSKA in the germline V gene (reference sequence). The junction had 0 bases not matched to a gene; V was cut back by 1 base and J by 1 base. This CDR3 has 15 residues. The CDR3 nucleotides read TGCAGTGCTAGAGGGGACAGGGGGCGCACAGATACGCAGTATTTT. Its translation is CSARGDRGRTDTQYF.

This clonotype was seen more than once but under ten times. The CDR3 is CASRGLAGTYQETQYF. Here the CDR3 DNA reads TGTGCCAGCAGGGGACTAGCGGGGACCTACCAAGAGACCCAGTACTTC. The chain combines TRBV6-1 with TRBJ2-5; 13 bases are a match to TRBD2. In germline, CDR1 is MNHNS, CDR2 SASEGT. V was pared by 6 bases and J by 0 bases, with 4 bases of the junction left unmatched. This CDR3 has 16 amino acids.